This entry concerns a single T cell receptor beta chain. Germline assignment: CDR1 DFQATT and CDR2 SNEGSKA (reference sequence). The CDR3 has 11 residues. Germline trimming cut 4 bases from V and 10 bases from J; bases unmatched to any gene: 5. Noted time point: patch test 3, about 24 weeks after DPC sensitization. Treatment noted: therapeutic diphenylcyclopropenone sensitization with weekly scalp DPC. Extraction of total RNA was performed on unfractionated whole blood. This specimen belongs to a study of human T cells and chemical hapten exposure. Study-wide context: Mostly female, the patients presented with alopecia areata, totalis or universalis.

MiXCR, run by TCRdb on the RACE reads, gives a single entry per CDR3 protein. The profile covers under 50,000 distinct CDR3 sequences, with roughly 13% appearing a single time and 2.3% taken by the ten largest. The gene calls are TRBV20-1 and TRBJ1-1; 8 bases fit TRBD1. Material: whole blood, obtained in connection with sensitization to the hapten diphenylcyclopropenone (DPC). The receptor comes from a woman between 40 and 50 years old with alopecia areata. Some clones in this sample may be carry-over from other donors' samples. CDR3 protein: CSATQGAVAFF. As DNA, the CDR3 is TGCAGTGCTACCCAGGGGGCGGTAGCTTTCTTT.